This T cell receptor (beta chain) originates from a study of blood T cell repertoires in COVID-19. The data were produced by immunoSEQ multiplex PCR, yet TCRdb's version contains in-frame clones alone and is incomplete. The sample contains fewer than 50,000 clones, approximately 85% of which appear only once. This CDR3 comprises 15 residues. J lost 3 bases, V lost 4 bases, and 7 bases had no gene match. Germline CDR1 SGHRS, CDR2 YFSETQ. The TCR sequence derives from a woman of 80 years or more with acute or convalescent COVID-19. The specimen sequenced was peripheral blood. The chain carries TRBV5-1 and TRBJ1-1, with 9 positions matching TRBD1. The CDR3 DNA sequence: TGCGCCAGCAGCCTACAGGGGGCGCGGGACACTGAAGCTTTCTTT. Encoded protein: CASSLQGARDTEAFF. The variable domain in full, with the rest retrieved from reference TRBV5-1 and TRBJ1-1, is KAGVTQTPRYLIKTRGQQVTLSCSPISGHRSVSWYQQTPGQGLQFLFEYFSETQRNKGNFPGRFSGRQFSNSRSEMNVSTLELGDSALYLCASSLQGARDTEAFFGQGTRLTVV.